This T cell receptor (beta chain) was identified in a study of T-cell reconstitution after alpha-beta-depleted transplantation in children. Study-level findings and limits: Most T-cell counts and diversity one year after the transplant came from T cells that were newly produced. At around two months after transplant, the alpha-beta T cells were reportedly derived from several hundred expanded clones that came from non-depleted graft cells. Recipient T cells and thymic progenitors that survived were the source of the high TCRbeta diversity seen at day 60 in some patients.

Concerning this clonotype: Its antigen remains unidentified.

The authors prepared the TCRbeta library with unique molecular identifiers. Via MiXCR, TCRdb re-called the PCR reads, giving one row per CDR3 protein. This sample has around 800,000 distinct CDR3 sequences, with 16% found just once. The sequence was obtained from a male patient younger than 18 who had a stem cell transplant for acute lymphoblastic leukemia, so the T cells may come from the graft donor. The input for sequencing was PBMCs, mostly from graft donor cells, taken 360 days after TCRalphabeta/CD19-depleted stem cell transplant.

CDR3 loop: CASSSGTGGREQYF. CDR3 coding DNA: TGTGCCAGCAGTAGCGGAACAGGGGGCCGCGAGCAGTACTTC. The rearrangement uses TRBV2 and TRBJ2-7, with 9 bases lining up with TRBD1. Germline assignment: CDR1 SNHLY and CDR2 FYNNEI. The CDR3 runs to 14 residues. Trimming at V came to 5 bases and at J to 6 bases, leaving 8 bases not matched to a gene.